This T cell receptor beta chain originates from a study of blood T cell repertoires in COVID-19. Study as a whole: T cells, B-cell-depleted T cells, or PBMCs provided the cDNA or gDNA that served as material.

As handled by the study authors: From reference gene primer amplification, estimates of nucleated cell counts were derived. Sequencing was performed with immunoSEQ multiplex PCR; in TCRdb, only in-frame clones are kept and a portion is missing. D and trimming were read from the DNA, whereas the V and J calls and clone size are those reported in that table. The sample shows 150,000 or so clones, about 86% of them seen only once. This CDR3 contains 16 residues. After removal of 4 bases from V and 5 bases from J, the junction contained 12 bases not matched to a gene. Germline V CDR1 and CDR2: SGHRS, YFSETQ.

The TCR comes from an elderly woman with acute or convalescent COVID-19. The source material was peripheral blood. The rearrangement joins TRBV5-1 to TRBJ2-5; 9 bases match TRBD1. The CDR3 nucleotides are TGCGCCAGCAGCGGAACCGGGACAGGGTTCTTCGAGACCCAGTACTTC. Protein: CASSGTGTGFFETQYF.